This T cell receptor (beta chain) appears in the sequencing data of a study of T cells in women clearing cervical HPV infection. Study-level findings and limits: Repertoire richness, not evenness, was significantly elevated in CIN3+ cases versus controls.

Of note for this clone: Its antigen is not identified.

Generated by immunoSEQ multiplex PCR, the TCRdb table keeps only in-frame clones and is missing some. In all, the sample yields roughly 30,000 clones. The sample comprised blood buffy coat. This sequence was found in a woman aged 18 to 75 with a cervical HPV16 infection that either progressed to CIN3+ or cleared (not recorded which).

The CDR3 spells CASTPQGYGYTF. The DNA read from the CDR3 is TGTGCCAGCACCCCACAGGGATATGGC. The chain employs TRBV7-2 and TRBJ1-2; weak D call: TRBD1 (6 bases). The DNA ends 3 residues before the CDR3 does, and the rest of the CDR3 is filled in from the germline J gene. V shed 7 bases and J shed 5 bases, with 11 bases lying between them. The germline V gene has CDR1 SGHTA and CDR2 FQGNSA. The CDR3 extends over 12 amino acids. Combining the CDR3 with reference TRBV7-2 and TRBJ1-2 gives the whole variable domain GAGVSQSPSNKVTEKGKDVELRCDPISGHTALYWYRQSLGQGLEFLIYFQGNSAPDKSGLPSDRFSAERTGGSVSTLTIQRTQQEDSAVYLCASTPQGYGYTFGSGTRLTVV.